Sequencing of this T cell receptor beta chain was carried out in a study of tissue T cells after allogeneic stem cell transplantation. Assay used: immunoSEQ multiplex PCR; TCRdb lists only in-frame clones, some missing. There are around 17,000 clones in the sample; roughly two thirds occur only once, and approximately 1% lies in the top ten. General study points: Anatomically similar tissues had similar TCR repertoires within each patient. In patients and mice, blood and spleen missed much of tissue repertoire.

Note on this clone: Antigen: not known. Germline and genes here are mouse.

The sequence was collected from a female BALB/c mouse in good health. The strain's MHC: H2-d. The specimen sequenced was spleen.

The sequenced CDR3 bases are TGTGCCAGCAGCCTCTCCGGGACCCGTGCAGAAACGCTGTAT. This codes for CASSLSGTRAETLY. The whole CDR3 region reads CASSLSGTRAETLYF. The chain uses TRBV4 and TRBJ2-3; TRBD1 or TRBD2 may be the D gene (5 bases each). Read data end 1 residue before the CDR3 end; the end is taken from the germline J gene. The CDR3 covers 15 residues. Germline assignment: CDR1 LGHDT and CDR2 YNNKQL (reference sequence). The ends were cut back, 5 bases at V and 1 base at J, with 13 bases in the middle. Combining the CDR3 with reference TRBV4 and TRBJ2-3 gives the whole variable domain ETAVFQTPNYHVTQVGNEVSFNCKQTLGHDTMYWYKQDSKKLLKIMFSYNNKQLIVNETVPRRFSPQSSDKAHLNLRIKSVEPEDSAVYLCASSLSGTRAETLYFGSGTRLTVL.